This T cell receptor beta chain was recovered during a study of cytomegalovirus exposure and HLA in healthy donors. Concerning this clone itself: Antigen specificity is unknown.

It was with 60 Vbeta and 13 Jbeta primers that the PCR ran. Here immunoSEQ multiplex PCR was the method, and the copy in TCRdb shows in-frame clones only, minus some. The sample lists 150,000 to 200,000 clones, about three quarters occurring once. Study-wide findings and caveats: It was reported that the classifier diagnosed cytomegalovirus status with high specificity and sensitivity in both the original and validation cohorts. A missense DCLRE1C variant was associated with V- and J-gene trimming of TCR beta chains in a later analysis, and an independent cohort replicated the association. Later analysis reportedly placed an Asian-associated ancestry cluster below the roughly 690-donor mean in N-insertions. Prior analysis indicated that the majority of TCR beta V segments exhibited productivity approximately 87% or approximately 30% of the time.

The CDR3 loop spans 15 amino acids. The germline V gene has CDR1 LNHDA and CDR2 SQIVND (reference sequence). Trimming took 6 bases from V and 6 from J; bases not matched to a gene: 4. The clonotype was recovered from a man between 35 and 55 years old in good health and CMV-seronegative. What was sequenced was PBMCs. The chain combines TRBV19 with TRBJ2-2, with 13 bases identical to TRBD2. The CDR3 bases are TGTGCCAGTAGGGAAGGACTAGCGGGAGCCGGGGAGCTGTTTTTT. This translates into CASREGLAGAGELFF.